The 9 T cell receptor beta chains given below trace back to one sample, sequenced in a study of cytomegalovirus exposure and HLA in healthy donors. Only in-frame clones appear in the TCRdb table, and some are missing; sequencing was by immunoSEQ multiplex PCR. The table records 100,000 to 150,000 clones, approximately 94% of them present only once. What was sequenced was PBMCs. These receptors came from a woman between 18 and 29 years old in good health and CMV-seronegative.

The V gene is TRBV6-6, the J gene TRBJ2-3; D not resolved. This CDR3 is built from 14 residues. V was cut by 7 bases and J by 6 bases, with 17 bases left in between. The germline V gene encodes CDR1 MNHNY and CDR2 SVGAGI (reference sequence). The CDR3 sequence: CASIIDPTRDTQYF. The CDR3 DNA is TGTGCCAGCATTATTGATCCTACCCGGGATACGCAGTATTTT.

The CDR3 DNA follows: TGCGCCAGCAGCCCGGGACAGGGAAACACAGATACGCAGTATTTT. This sequence encodes CASSPGQGNTDTQYF. The V call is TRBV5-1, the J call TRBJ2-3; TRBD1 matches 9 bases. Germline assignment: CDR1 SGHRS and CDR2 YFSETQ. The V segment lost 4 bases and the J segment 2 bases; nucleotides outside the gene matches: 5. The CDR3 sequence is 15 residues long.

V is TRBV11-3 and J is TRBJ2-1, with D perhaps matching TRBD2 (6 bases). This CDR3 contains 14 residues. Trimming took off 3 bases at V and 5 bases at J, with 11 bases between the two ends. The germline gives CDR1 SGHNT, CDR2 YENEEA. The CDR3 loop reads CASSFAGINNEQFF. The CDR3 DNA sequence: TGTGCCAGCAGCTTTGCGGGGATAAACAATGAGCAGTTCTTC.

This clone was found once. V is TRBV9 and J is TRBJ1-2; D remains unclear. The CDR3 is 13 amino acids. Looked up from germline, CDR1 is SGDLS and CDR2 is YYNGEE. Trimming removed 4 bases at V and 7 bases at J, with 14 bases between. Here the CDR3 reads CASSPRLESGYTF. The CDR3, as DNA: TGTGCCAGCAGCCCCCGCCTCGAGTCTGGCTACACCTTC. Together with reference TRBV9 and TRBJ1-2, the CDR3 gives the full variable domain: DSGVTQTPKHLITATGQRVTLRCSPRSGDLSVYWYQQSLDQGLQFLIQYYNGEERAKGNILERFSAQQFPDLHSELNLSSLELGDSALYFCASSPRLESGYTFGSGTRLTVV.

This clone occurred once. The chain is built from TRBV6-1 and TRBJ1-5; D gene unclear. This CDR3 is built from 13 residues. CDR1 and CDR2 (germline): MNHNS, SASEGT. Trimming stripped 7 bases from V and 4 bases from J, with 11 bases between. The DNA for the CDR3 is TGTGCCAGCATTGGATTCGGGAATCAGCCCCAGCATTTT. This gives the protein CASIGFGNQPQHF.

The chain couples TRBV11-2 to TRBJ2-1; D may be TRBD2 (6 bases). In germline, CDR1 is SGHAT, CDR2 FQNNGV. Trimming removed 5 bases from V and 8 bases from J, with 19 bases in between. This CDR3 is 15 amino acids long. CDR3 in DNA: TGTGCCAGCAGCCCACCCCCGGGAGTGTCACATGAGCAGTTCTTC. Its protein is CASSPPPGVSHEQFF.

This clone was seen only once. The chain links TRBV19 to TRBJ1-5; 7 bases fit TRBD1. Germline V gene data show CDR1 as LNHDA and CDR2 as SQIVND (reference sequence). The CDR3 spans 15 residues. V shed 3 bases and J 1 base; nucleotides not matched to a gene: 3. The DNA of the CDR3 is TGTGCCAGTAGTATCATACAGGGGAGCAATCAGCCCCAGCATTTT. It specifies CASSIIQGSNQPQHF.

V usage is TRBV5-6 and J usage is TRBJ1-1, with D maybe TRBD1 (5 bases). Germline lookup yields CDR1 SGHDT and CDR2 YYEEEE. This CDR3 contains 12 residues. The ends were cut back, 0 bases at V and 8 bases at J, with 8 bases in the middle. Here the CDR3 DNA reads TGTGCCAGCAGCTTGGGACAGTTGGAAGCTTTCTTT. Protein product: CASSLGQLEAFF.

The V and J genes are TRBV6-5 and TRBJ2-7, with 11 bases fitting TRBD1. After removal of 7 bases from V and 5 bases from J, the junction contained 10 bases not matched to a gene. CDR1 and CDR2 from the germline V gene are MNHEY and SVGAGI. The CDR3 is 15 residues long. Here the CDR3 DNA reads TGTGCCAGCAAAGTCTCGGGACAGGGGGAGGACGAGCAGTACTTC. This gives the protein CASKVSGQGEDEQYF.